Following are 10 T cell receptor beta chains from one sample sequenced in a study of Graves' ophthalmopathy and Graves' hyperthyroidism. Using RNA transcripts, the TCR beta CDR3 regions were amplified. The first-round RT-PCR employed HTBI primers together with the Qiagen OneStep RT-PCR kit. A multiplex PCR was then performed as the second round. A single record per CDR3 protein comes from TCRdb applying MiXCR to the multiplex PCR reads. The sample records 300,000 to 400,000 distinct CDR3 sequences, about 18% being singletons. Specimen: peripheral blood. The source is an adult woman with stable Graves' hyperthyroidism.

This clonotype has ten or more counts. This chain uses TRBV28 with TRBJ2-7; D is unresolved. Trimming removed 5 bases from V and 2 bases from J, with 16 bases in between. The CDR3 extends over 15 amino acids. Germline V gene data show CDR1 as MDHEN and CDR2 as SYDVKM. CDR3 region: CASSRRLISAYEQYF. DNA of the CDR3: TGTGCCAGCAGTCGCCGGCTCATTTCAGCCTACGAGCAGTACTTC.

This clonotype was picked up many times. The chain combines TRBV4-2 with TRBJ2-7; 8 positions agree with TRBD1. Germline CDR1 LGHNA, CDR2 YNFKEQ. Unmatched junction bases numbered 4, after V lost 3 bases and J lost 3 bases. This CDR3 has 14 amino acids. The CDR3 protein is CASSHRQGSYEQYF. Written as DNA, the CDR3 is TGTGCCAGCAGCCACAGACAGGGGAGCTACGAGCAGTACTTC.

This clonotype was picked up many times. This chain connects TRBV5-1 to TRBJ1-1; D gene uncertain. Trimming took off 0 bases at V and 0 bases at J, with 15 bases between the two ends. The CDR3 spans 17 residues. Germline CDR1 and CDR2: SGHRS and YFSETQ. The CDR3 loop is CASSLAGWGGLNTEAFF. The CDR3 DNA reads TGCGCCAGCAGCTTGGCCGGCTGGGGTGGGCTGAACACTGAAGCTTTCTTT.

This clonotype has just one count. The V and J genes are TRBV28 and TRBJ2-5, with 7 bases matching TRBD2. CDR3 size: 13 residues. Trimming at V came to 5 bases and at J to 2 bases, leaving 2 bases not matched to a gene. Germline loops: CDR1 MDHEN, CDR2 SYDVKM. CDR3 DNA: TGTGCCAGCAGTGGGGGGGGTCAAGAGACCCAGTACTTC. Protein product: CASSGGGQETQYF.

As concerns this clonotype: This may come from a read error, since a much larger clone is one base off. The conserved closing phenylalanine or tryptophan is absent in this CDR3, likely reflecting a read error. CDR3 DNA sequence: TGTGCCAGCAGCCCCTTACAGGCCGGGGAGCTGTTTCTT. Amino acid sequence: CASSPLQAGELFL. The chain couples TRBV28 to TRBJ2-2, with D perhaps TRBD1 (5 bases). CDR1 and CDR2 (germline): MDHEN, SYDVKM. The ends were cut back, 6 bases at V and 6 bases at J, with 11 bases in the middle. The CDR3 contains 13 residues.

This clonotype was detected ten times or more. The V call is TRBV27, the J call TRBJ1-5; D call uncertain. With 5 bases removed from V and 4 bases from J, the gap between germline ends came to 12 bases. CDR3 length: 14 amino acids. Looked up from germline, CDR1 is MNHEY and CDR2 is SMNVEV (reference sequence). The CDR3 loop reads CASSPGGVNQPQHF. The CDR3, as DNA: TGTGCCAGCAGTCCAGGTGGGGTTAATCAGCCCCAGCATTTT.

The chain uses TRBV9 and TRBJ1-3; unclear D gene. Germline loops: CDR1 SGDLS, CDR2 YYNGEE. V shed 4 bases and J shed 0 bases, with 11 bases lying between them. The CDR3 spans 15 residues. CDR3 in DNA: TGTGCCAGCAGCTTAGCGGGCCGCTCTGGAAACACCATATATTTT. This sequence encodes CASSLAGRSGNTIYF.

This clonotype was found many times. This sequence joins TRBV10-2 and TRBJ2-5; possibly TRBD1 for D (5 bases). Germline V lookup: CDR1 WSHSY, CDR2 SAAADI. The CDR3 extends over 14 amino acids. V lost 5 bases and J lost 4, with 14 bases in between. DNA of the CDR3: TGCGCCAGCAGTCGAGCAGGGTCTGGAGAGACCCAGTACTTC. It is translated as CASSRAGSGETQYF.

This clonotype occurred many times. This sequence joins TRBV28 and TRBJ1-2, with D unclear. Germline-derived CDR1 and CDR2 are MDHEN and SYDVKM. Trimming left V 4 bases short and J 8 bases short, with 14 bases between. The CDR3 has 13 residues. In DNA, the CDR3 is TGTGCCAGCAGTTCTGCCGGAGCGGGGGGCTACACCTTC. This gives the protein CASSSAGAGGYTF.

Ten or more counts support this clonotype. The chain carries TRBV28 and TRBJ2-5; TRBD2 is a possible D gene (6 bases). Per the germline V gene, CDR1 is MDHEN and CDR2 is SYDVKM. Between the trimmed V and J ends, which lost 6 bases and 3 bases, there was a span of 17 bases. The CDR3 spans 15 residues. The CDR3 bases are TGTGCCAGCAGCCTCGGAGGGCAGCCTAAAGAGACCCAGTACTTC. This gives the protein CASSLGGQPKETQYF.